This section outlines one T cell receptor (beta chain) sequence together with its context. This clone was seen only once. This receptor's antigen is unknown. Per-base qualities were not stored, and no clone one base away is much larger. Intraepithelial and lamina propria lymphocytes were isolated from graft specimens using dithiothreitol, EDTA incubations and collagenase D digestion. Bulk TCR-beta sequencing was performed on serial intestinal graft biopsy specimens collected as late as 600 days after transplant. The sample is drawn from a study of graft-versus-host responses after intestinal transplantation (dated by TCRdb to the early 2020s). In the study overall: The transplants that recipients received were multivisceral, liver-intestinal, or isolated intestinal. Every recipient was given anti-thymocyte globulin induction, then maintenance tacrolimus and steroids for roughly 3 years. Graft-versus-host and host-versus-graft alloreactive T cell clones were tracked in the graft, circulation and bone marrow after intestinal transplantation using bulk TCR-beta CDR3 sequencing. Alloreactive clones were identified by sequencing pre-transplant mixed lymphocyte reaction products and comparing them with unstimulated pre-transplant donor and recipient T cells. The cohort enrolled about two dozen intestinal transplant recipients, one of whom was a retransplant, and a few patients without pretransplant specimens were excluded. A peak of at least 4% donor T cells among recipient peripheral blood mononuclear cells was the definition used for donor T cell macrochimerism. Rather than being sequenced by the commercial service, samples from a few later patients were sequenced in-house on an Illumina MiSeq and processed with MiXCR. Overall study results and their limits: Patients with donor T cell macrochimerism had high GvH to HvG T cell clonal ratios in their allografts. GvH clones turned up in recipient bone marrow, with some appearing earlier in ileal mucosa or blood, a pattern consistent with an intestinal mucosal origin. Peak levels of circulating GvH clones were associated with declines in HvG clones early after transplant. The relatively low number and heterogeneity of intestinal transplant patients limited the conclusions.

CDR1 and CDR2 were assigned from the germline V gene (reference sequence) as SEHNR and FQNEAQ. Including the terminal cysteine and phenylalanine, the CDR3 comprises 12 residues. The sequence is cut down to CDR3 DNA, 36 bases in frame from base 1. Germline trimming: 6 bases from V, 9 bases from J; junction bases outside gene matches: 4. Library generation was performed with the immunoSEQ multiplex PCR assay. Adaptive Biotechnologies carried out high-throughput TCR-beta CDR3 sequencing of genomic DNA for most patients. In the authors' own workflow: TCR sequencing data for roughly 18 patients were retrieved from Adaptive's ImmunoSEQ software; three other patients were processed with MiXCR and VDJtools. CDR3 nucleotide sequences shared between donor and recipient were removed because their origin could not be assigned. Alloreactive clones required at least 2-fold expansion over unstimulated cells and minimum CFSE-low frequency of 0.002% (template counts) or 0.001% (read counts). Mappable clones were those detected in sequenced pre-transplant spleen, lymph node, or MLR CFSE-low populations of the donor or recipient. Cumulative frequency of alloreactive clones was calculated as a percentage of all sequences weighted by copy number. TCRdb retrieved this table from immuneACCESS and kept in-frame rearrangements only. Not all clones are present; in checked studies, unresolved V genes account for under half, and no reason is known for the remainder. For V, J and clone size, that table is used; D and trimming come from the DNA. The sample profile shows thousands of clones; approximately 72% of them were found once. Jointly, the top ten make up less than 15% of the sample.

The chain was built from TRBV7-9 and TRBJ2-1, with TRBD1 matching 8 junction bases. The input for sequencing was ileum tissue, taken about 250 days after intestinal transplant. This sequence originates from a human patient who received an intestinal transplant, so some T cells may come from the graft donor. The CDR3 here reads CASRKQGGEQFF. Here is the DNA: TGTGCCAGCAGGAAACAGGGGGGTGAGCAGTTCTTC.